This T cell receptor (beta chain) derives from a study of blood T cell repertoires in COVID-19. Libraries were prepared by immunoSEQ multiplex PCR; TCRdb keeps only in-frame clonotypes and omits some of them. The table includes roughly 180,000 clones, 70% to 90% detected once. Trimming stripped 1 base from V and 5 bases from J, with 8 bases between. Germline V gene sequence: CDR1 SQVTM, CDR2 ANQGSEA. This CDR3 is built from 12 residues. The V and J genes are TRBV29-1 and TRBJ2-5; no reliable D call. The TCR comes from a woman between 45 and 60 years old with COVID-19, enrolled during active disease. Sequencing was done on a sample of peripheral blood. The CDR3 region is CSVEAPEETQYF. In nucleotides, the CDR3 is TGCAGCGTTGAAGCCCCGGAGGAGACCCAGTACTTC.